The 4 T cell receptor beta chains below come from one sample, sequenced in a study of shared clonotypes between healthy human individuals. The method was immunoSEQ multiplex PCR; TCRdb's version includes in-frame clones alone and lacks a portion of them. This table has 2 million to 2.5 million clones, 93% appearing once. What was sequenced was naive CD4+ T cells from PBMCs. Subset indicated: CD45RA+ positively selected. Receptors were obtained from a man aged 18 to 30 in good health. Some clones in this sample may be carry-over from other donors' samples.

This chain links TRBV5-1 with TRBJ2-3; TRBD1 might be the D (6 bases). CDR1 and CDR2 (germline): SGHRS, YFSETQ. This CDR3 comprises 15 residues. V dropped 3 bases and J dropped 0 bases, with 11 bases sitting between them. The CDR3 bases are TGCGCCAGCAGCTCAGGACAGTCTAGCACAGATACGCAGTATTTT. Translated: CASSSGQSSTDTQYF.

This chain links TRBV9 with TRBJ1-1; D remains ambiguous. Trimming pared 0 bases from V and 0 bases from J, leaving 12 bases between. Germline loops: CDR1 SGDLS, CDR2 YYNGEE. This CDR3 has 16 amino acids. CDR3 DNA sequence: TGTGCCAGCAGCGTAGGAATAGGATACTTGAACACTGAAGCTTTCTTT. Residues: CASSVGIGYLNTEAFF.

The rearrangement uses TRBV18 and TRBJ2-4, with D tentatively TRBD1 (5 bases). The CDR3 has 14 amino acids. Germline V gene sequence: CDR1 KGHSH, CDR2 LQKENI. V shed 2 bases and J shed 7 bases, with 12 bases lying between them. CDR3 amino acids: CASSPGAINNIQYF. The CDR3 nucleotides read TGTGCCAGCTCACCAGGGGCAATCAACAACATTCAGTACTTC.

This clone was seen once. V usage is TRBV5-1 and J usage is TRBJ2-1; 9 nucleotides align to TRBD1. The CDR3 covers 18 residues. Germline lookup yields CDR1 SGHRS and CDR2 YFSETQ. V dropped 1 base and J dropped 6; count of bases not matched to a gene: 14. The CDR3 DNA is TGCGCCAGCAGCTTGTCCTCCGGGACAGGGATAATTAGCAATGAGCAGTTCTTC. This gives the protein CASSLSSGTGIISNEQFF.